This T cell receptor beta chain comes out of a study of shared clonotypes between healthy human individuals. Study-level background: Per donor, CD8 memory used one plate, CD8 naive used two, CD4 memory used three and CD4 naive used three. Study outcomes and limitations: In general, naive subsets displayed greater estimated richness than memory subsets did.

Germline V gene lookup returns CDR1 SGHRS and CDR2 YFSETQ. With 2 bases removed from V and 1 base from J, the gap between germline ends came to 12 bases. The CDR3 is 16 residues long. In regard to this clone: Its antigen is as yet unknown.

The data were produced by immunoSEQ multiplex PCR, yet TCRdb's version contains in-frame clones alone and is incomplete. The table lists a few million clones, 85% to 95% of them singletons. The chain has TRBV5-1 and TRBJ2-2, with D possibly being TRBD1 (6 bases). Sequencing input: naive CD4+ T cells from PBMCs. Described subset: CD45RA+ positively selected. This TCR was recovered from a man younger than 35 in good health. Some clones in this sample may be carry-over from other donors' samples. CDR3 DNA sequence: TGCGCCAGCAGCTTTCCGGACAGACGGAACACCGGGGAGCTGTTTTTT. Translating it yields CASSFPDRRNTGELFF.